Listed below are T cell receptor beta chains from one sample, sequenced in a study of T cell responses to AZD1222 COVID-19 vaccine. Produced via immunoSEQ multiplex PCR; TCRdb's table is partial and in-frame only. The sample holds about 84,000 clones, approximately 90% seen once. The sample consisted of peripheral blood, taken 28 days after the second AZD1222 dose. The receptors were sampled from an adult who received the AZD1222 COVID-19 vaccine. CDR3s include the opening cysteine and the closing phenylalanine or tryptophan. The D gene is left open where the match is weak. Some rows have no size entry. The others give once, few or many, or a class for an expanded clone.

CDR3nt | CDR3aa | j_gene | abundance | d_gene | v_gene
TGTGCCAGCAGCGTAGTTGGCTTCCCGGGAGAGACCCAGTACTTC | CASSVVGFPGETQYF | TRBJ2-5 | NA | NA | TRBV9
TGCACCAGCAGGAGGAGCACAGATACGCAGTATTTT | CTSRRSTDTQYF | TRBJ2-3 | NA | NA | TRBV1
TGTGCCAGCAGTTACGACCAGGGGAAGCCCCAGCATTTT | CASSYDQGKPQHF | TRBJ1-5 | NA | NA | TRBV6-5
TGTGCCAGCTCACCAACAGGGGACTCCTACAATGAGCAGTTCTTC | CASSPTGDSYNEQFF | TRBJ2-1 | NA | TRBD1 | TRBV18
TGTGCCAGCAGACGTGGGACAGGGCGACAGTTCTTC | CASRRGTGRQFF | TRBJ2-1 | once | TRBD1 | TRBV7-2
TGTGCCAGCAGCTTAGGGGACAGGAACAATCAGCCCCAGCATTTT | CASSLGDRNNQPQHF | TRBJ1-5 | NA | TRBD1 | TRBV7-9
TGTGCCAGCAGCCCTGGACACTTAATCTATAATTCACCCCTCCACTTT | CASSPGHLIYNSPLHF | TRBJ1-6 | NA | NA | TRBV7-9
TGTGCCAGCAGTGACACCGGGCCCGCCGGCAATCAGCCCCAGCATTTT | CASSDTGPAGNQPQHF | TRBJ1-5 | NA | NA | TRBV6-7
TGTGCCAGCAGGAGGGAAGTCTCCAATGAAAAACTGTTTTTT | CASRREVSNEKLFF | TRBJ1-4 | few | NA | TRBV2
TGTGCCAGCAGTTCCACTCCCTTCGGGGTATACTTC | CASSSTPFGVYF | TRBJ2-7 | NA | NA | TRBV27
TGCAGCGTTGGGGGGAACAATCAGCCCCAGCATTTT | CSVGGNNQPQHF | TRBJ1-5 | NA | NA | TRBV29-1
TGTGCCAGCAGGGTTAGCGACTCTCGGCCCGGGGAGCTGTTTTTT | CASRVSDSRPGELFF | TRBJ2-2 | NA | NA | TRBV28
TGCAGCGTTTTCCTGGCTAGCGGATCCTACGAGCAGTACTTC | CSVFLASGSYEQYF | TRBJ2-7 | NA | TRBD2 | TRBV29-1
TGTGCCAGCAGCTATACCACAGTAAACTATGGCTACACCTTC | CASSYTTVNYGYTF | TRBJ1-2 | NA | NA | TRBV11-2